This TCR beta chain was observed in a study of T cells in Graves' hyperthyroidism and ophthalmopathy. RNA transcripts provided the source from which TCR beta CDR3 regions were amplified. First-round RT-PCR with HTBI primers amplified the TCR CDR3 region. TCRdb reprocessed the multiplex PCR reads via MiXCR and lists one record per CDR3 protein. The sample lists under 400,000 distinct CDR3 sequences, roughly 21% occurring once. This clonotype has only a few counts. The CDR3 runs to 13 residues. V was shortened by 6 bases and J by 3 bases, with 8 bases between the two germline ends. Material for sequencing was blood. The receptor's source is a woman between 50 and 59 years old with Graves' hyperthyroidism. The chain uses TRBV12-3 or TRBV12-4 and TRBJ2-2; D is ambiguous. CDR3 DNA: TGTGCCAGCAGGTTATTGGACACCGGGGAGCTGTTTTTT. It specifies CASRLLDTGELFF.